The clone carrying this T cell receptor (beta chain) was seen more than once but under ten times. Clones were sequenced by immunoSEQ multiplex PCR, and TCRdb holds only the in-frame ones, with some missing. This sample has over 250,000 clones; around 87% occur once, and the top ten carry approximately 5.3%. The entry originates in a study of blood T cell repertoires in COVID-19. Study-level background: The origin of the acute and convalescent COVID-19 samples was the United States, Italy and Spain.

There are 16 residues in the CDR3. V was clipped by 1 base and J by 5 bases, with 15 bases between them. Germline V CDR1 and CDR2: SGHRS, YFSETQ. The chain couples TRBV5-1 to TRBJ2-2; D might be TRBD2 (5 bases). The sample comprised PBMCs or T cells enriched from blood (not recorded which). The source is a woman under 40 who had recovered from COVID-19. The CDR3 DNA sequence: TGCGCCAGCAGCTTGCTTGGGGTCTCGGGAACCGGGGAGCTGTTTTTT. Translation gives CASSLLGVSGTGELFF.